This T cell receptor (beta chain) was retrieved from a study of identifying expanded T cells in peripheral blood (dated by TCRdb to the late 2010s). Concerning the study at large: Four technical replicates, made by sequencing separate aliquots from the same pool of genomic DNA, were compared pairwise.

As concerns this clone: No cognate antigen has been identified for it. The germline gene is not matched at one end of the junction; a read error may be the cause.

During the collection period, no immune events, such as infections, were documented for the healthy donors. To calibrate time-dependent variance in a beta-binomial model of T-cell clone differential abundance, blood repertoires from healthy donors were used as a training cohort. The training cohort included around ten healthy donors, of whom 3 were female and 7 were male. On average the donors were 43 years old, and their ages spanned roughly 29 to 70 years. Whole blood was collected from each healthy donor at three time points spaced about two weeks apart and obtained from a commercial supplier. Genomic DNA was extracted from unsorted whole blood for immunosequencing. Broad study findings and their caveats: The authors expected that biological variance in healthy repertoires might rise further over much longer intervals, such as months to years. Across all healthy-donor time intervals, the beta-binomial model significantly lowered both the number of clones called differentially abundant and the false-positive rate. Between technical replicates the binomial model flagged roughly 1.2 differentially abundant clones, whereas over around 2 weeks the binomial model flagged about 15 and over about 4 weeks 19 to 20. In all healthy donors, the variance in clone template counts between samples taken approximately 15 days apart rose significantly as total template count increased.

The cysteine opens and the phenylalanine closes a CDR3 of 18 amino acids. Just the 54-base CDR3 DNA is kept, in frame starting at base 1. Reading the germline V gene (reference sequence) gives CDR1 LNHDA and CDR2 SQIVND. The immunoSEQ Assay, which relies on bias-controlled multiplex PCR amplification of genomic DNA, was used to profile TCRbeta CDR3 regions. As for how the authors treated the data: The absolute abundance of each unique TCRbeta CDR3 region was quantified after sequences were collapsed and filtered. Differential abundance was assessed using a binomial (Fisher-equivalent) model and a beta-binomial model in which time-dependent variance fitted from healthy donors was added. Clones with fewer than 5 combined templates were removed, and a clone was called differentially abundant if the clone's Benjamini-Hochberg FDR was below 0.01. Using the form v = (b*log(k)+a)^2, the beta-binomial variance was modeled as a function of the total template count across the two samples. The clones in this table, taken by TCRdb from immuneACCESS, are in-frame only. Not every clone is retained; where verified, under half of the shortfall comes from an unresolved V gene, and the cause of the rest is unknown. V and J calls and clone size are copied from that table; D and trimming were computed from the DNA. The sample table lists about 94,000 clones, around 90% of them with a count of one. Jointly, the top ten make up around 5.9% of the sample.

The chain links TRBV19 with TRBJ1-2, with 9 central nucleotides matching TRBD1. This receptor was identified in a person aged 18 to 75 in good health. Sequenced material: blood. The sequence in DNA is TGTGCCAGTAATATAAGAAGGACAGGGGTTGTTTTGGACTATGGCTACACCTTC. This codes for CASNIRRTGVVLDYGYTF.